This TCR beta chain derives from a study of OX40 agonist ivuxolimab in advanced cancers. With regard to the full study: Ivuxolimab was an agonistic, fully human IgG2 monoclonal antibody directed against OX40 (CD134), a costimulatory receptor. Intravenous ivuxolimab was administered to patients every 2 weeks at six dose levels: 0.01, 0.1, 0.3, 1.5, 3 and 10 mg/kg. Of the approximately 50 dose-escalation patients, hepatocellular carcinoma was present in approximately 20, melanoma in some 15, renal cell carcinoma in 9 and head and neck cancer in 9. The dose-escalation cohort was roughly 87% male with a mean age of about 58 years, ranging from roughly 23 to 80. Patients were allowed to have had prior anti-PD-1, anti-PD-L1 or anti-CTLA-4 therapy, and 40% to 45% of the dose-escalation patients had been treated with checkpoint inhibitors. Partial responses were achieved by three dose-escalation patients, of whom one had hepatocellular carcinoma and two had cutaneous melanoma. Peripheral TCRbeta sequencing was intended to test whether TCR sequence diversity was altered and clonal T-cell expansion was caused by ivuxolimab. The monotherapy dose-escalation portion (N = 52 patients) of the phase I ivuxolimab trial is reported in the paper.

Overall results and qualifications from the work: After ivuxolimab, expanded clones were on average more numerous among CD8+ T cells than among CD4+ T cells. Antigen specificity was not determined for the clonally expanded peripheral T cells. Low levels of normalized T-cell clonal expansion were also seen in some patients who did not respond. At doses of 0.1 to 3.0 mg/kg, clonal expansion of both CD4+ and CD8+ T cells in blood was seen between baseline and week 6. In the 0.1-3.0 mg/kg groups, partial responders were among the patients with the lowest normalized peripheral clonal expansion, particularly in CD8+ T cells.

V is cut by 4 bases and J by 0 bases, and the space between the germline ends is 12 bases. From its cysteine to its phenylalanine, the CDR3 spans 16 amino acids. The retained sequence is limited to the CDR3, 48 bases, with the frame set at the first base. Looking up the germline V gene yields CDR1 SGHAT and CDR2 FQNNGV. A note on this clone: No antigen is known for it. Base qualities were left out, and no much larger clone turns up one base away.

The trial excluded patients who had a history of autoimmune disease or who were on systemic immunosuppression. In every dose cohort, peripheral blood was drawn for TCR sequencing at baseline, cycle 4 day 1, and cycle 7 day 1. Samples were obtained from an open-label, multicenter, first-in-human phase I dose-escalation trial of ivuxolimab. Adults with locally advanced or metastatic melanoma, renal cell carcinoma, hepatocellular carcinoma or head and neck squamous cell carcinoma were enrolled in the trial. Before TCR sequencing, CD4+ and CD8+ T cells were separately sorted from peripheral blood. To sequence the TCRbeta CDR3 region, genomic DNA was isolated from the sorted cells. The immunoSEQ Assay was used to sequence the TCRbeta CDR3 regions. Here the immuneACCESS table is served through TCRdb, limited to in-frame sequences with V and J called. Missing clones are a known gap in these copies; in checked studies unresolved V genes cover under half, and the rest lacks a known reason. Within this sample are 50,000 or so clones, with less than 95% of them counted one time only. The top ten clonotypes cover about 9.3% of the sample.

The V gene is TRBV11-2 and the J gene is TRBJ2-2; TRBD1 is a weak D gene call, 5 bases matching. The sequencing here drew on CD4+ or CD8+ T cells sorted from blood, taken in a trial of the OX40 agonist ivuxolimab. The TCR sequence derives from an adult with an advanced solid tumor such as melanoma, head and neck, liver or kidney cancer. In nucleotides, the sequence is TGTGCCAGCAGCTCCCGGACAAGATCGAACACCGGGGAGCTGTTTTTT. It translates to CASSSRTRSNTGELFF.